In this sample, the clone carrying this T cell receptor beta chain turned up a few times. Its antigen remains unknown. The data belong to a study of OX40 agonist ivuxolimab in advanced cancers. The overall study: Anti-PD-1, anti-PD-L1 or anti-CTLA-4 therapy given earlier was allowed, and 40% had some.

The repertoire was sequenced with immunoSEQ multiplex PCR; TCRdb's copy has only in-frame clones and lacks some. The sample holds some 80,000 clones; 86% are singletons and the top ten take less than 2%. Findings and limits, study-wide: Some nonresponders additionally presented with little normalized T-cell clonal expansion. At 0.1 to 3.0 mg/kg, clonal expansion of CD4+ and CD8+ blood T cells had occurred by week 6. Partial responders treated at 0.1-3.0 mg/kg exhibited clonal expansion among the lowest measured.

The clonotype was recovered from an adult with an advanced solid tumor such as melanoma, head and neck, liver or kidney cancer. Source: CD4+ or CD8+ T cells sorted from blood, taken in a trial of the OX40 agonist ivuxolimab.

CDR3 DNA sequence: TGTGCCAGCAGCTTGGCGGGTTGGGAAAAACAAGAGACCCAGTACTTC. Protein: CASSLAGWEKQETQYF. V usage is TRBV11-2 and J usage is TRBJ2-5; TRBD2 is a possible D gene (5 bases). Trimming stripped 3 bases from V and 2 bases from J, with 16 bases between. The CDR3 has 16 residues. Germline CDR1 reads SGHAT; CDR2 reads FQNNGV.